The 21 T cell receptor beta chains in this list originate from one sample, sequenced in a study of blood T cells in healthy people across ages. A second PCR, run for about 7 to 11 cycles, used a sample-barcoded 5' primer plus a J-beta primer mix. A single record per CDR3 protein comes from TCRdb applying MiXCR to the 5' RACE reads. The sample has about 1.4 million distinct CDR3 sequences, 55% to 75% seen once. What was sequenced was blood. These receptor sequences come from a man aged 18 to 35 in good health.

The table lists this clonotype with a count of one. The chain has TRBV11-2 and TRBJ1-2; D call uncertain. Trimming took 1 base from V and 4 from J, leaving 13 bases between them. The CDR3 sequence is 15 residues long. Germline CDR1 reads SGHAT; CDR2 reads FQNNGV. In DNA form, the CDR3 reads TGTGCCAGCAGCTTAGGTCCGGTGGTGGGCTATGGCTACACCTTC. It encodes CASSLGPVVGYGYTF.

CDR3 in DNA: TGTGCCAGCAGCAAGGTCGAGGTTTGTAATGAAAAACTGTTTTTT. Translating gives CASSKVEVCNEKLFF. The rearrangement uses TRBV21-1 and TRBJ1-4. TRBV21-1 is assigned pseudogene status. The CDR3 is 15 residues long.

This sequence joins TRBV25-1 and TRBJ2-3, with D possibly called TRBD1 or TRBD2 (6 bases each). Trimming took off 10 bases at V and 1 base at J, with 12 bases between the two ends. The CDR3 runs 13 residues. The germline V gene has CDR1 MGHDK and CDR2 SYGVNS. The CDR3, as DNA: TGTGCCACGGCCGGGGGCGGCACAGATACGCAGTATTTT. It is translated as CATAGGGTDTQYF.

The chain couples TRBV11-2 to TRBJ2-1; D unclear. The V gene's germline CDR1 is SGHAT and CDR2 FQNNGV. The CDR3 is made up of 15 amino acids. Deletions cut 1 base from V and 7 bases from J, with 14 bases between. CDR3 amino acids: CASSLVVRRSNEQFF. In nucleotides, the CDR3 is TGTGCCAGCAGCTTAGTTGTTAGACGGTCGAATGAGCAGTTCTTC. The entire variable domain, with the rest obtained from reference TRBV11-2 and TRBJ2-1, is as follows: EAGVAQSPRYKIIEKRQSVAFWCNPISGHATLYWYQQILGQGPKLLIQFQNNGVVDDSQLPKDRFSAERLKGVDSTLKIQPAKLEDSAVYLCASSLVVRRSNEQFFGPGTRLTVL.

In DNA, the CDR3 is TGTGCCAGCAGTTACACCCACGGGACTAACTACGAGCAGTACTTC. Encoded protein: CASSYTHGTNYEQYF. The chain carries TRBV6-5 and TRBJ2-5, with 7 bases fitting TRBD2. The DNA end favors TRBJ2-7, so the J call may be wrong. CDR1 is MNHEY, CDR2 SVGAGI, per germline. The CDR3 has 15 amino acids.

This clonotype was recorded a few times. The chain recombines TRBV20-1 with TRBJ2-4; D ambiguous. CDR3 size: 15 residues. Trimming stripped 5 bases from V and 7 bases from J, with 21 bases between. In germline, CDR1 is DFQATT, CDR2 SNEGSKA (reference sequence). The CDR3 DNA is TGCAGTGCTCCACACCCCAGTACATCTAACAACATTCAGTACTTC. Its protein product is CSAPHPSTSNNIQYF.

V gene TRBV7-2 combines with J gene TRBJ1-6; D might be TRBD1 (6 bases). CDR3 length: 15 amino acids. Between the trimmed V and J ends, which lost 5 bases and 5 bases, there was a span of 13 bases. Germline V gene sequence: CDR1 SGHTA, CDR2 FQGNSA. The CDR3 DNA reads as TGTGCCAGCAGCAAACAGGGAGGGGATAATTCACCCCTCCACTTT. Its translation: CASSKQGGDNSPLHF.

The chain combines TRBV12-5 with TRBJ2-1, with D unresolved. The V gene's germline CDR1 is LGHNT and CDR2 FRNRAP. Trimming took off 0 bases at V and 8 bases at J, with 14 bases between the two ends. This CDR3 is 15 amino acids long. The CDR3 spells CASGLVEDLYDEQFF. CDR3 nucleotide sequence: TGTGCTAGTGGTTTGGTGGAAGATCTTTACGATGAGCAGTTCTTC.

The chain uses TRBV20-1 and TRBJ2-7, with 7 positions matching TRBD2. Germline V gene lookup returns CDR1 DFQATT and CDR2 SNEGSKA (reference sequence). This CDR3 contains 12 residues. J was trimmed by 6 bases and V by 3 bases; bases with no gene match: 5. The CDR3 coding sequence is TGCAGTGCTAGGGCCCCTAGCGGCGAGCAGTACTTC. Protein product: CSARAPSGEQYF.

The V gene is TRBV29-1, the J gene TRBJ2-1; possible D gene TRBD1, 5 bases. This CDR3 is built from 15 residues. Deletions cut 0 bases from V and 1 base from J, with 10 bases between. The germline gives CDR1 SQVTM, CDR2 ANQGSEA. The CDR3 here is CSVEDPQGSYNEQFF. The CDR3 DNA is TGCAGCGTTGAAGATCCCCAGGGTTCCTACAATGAGCAGTTCTTC.

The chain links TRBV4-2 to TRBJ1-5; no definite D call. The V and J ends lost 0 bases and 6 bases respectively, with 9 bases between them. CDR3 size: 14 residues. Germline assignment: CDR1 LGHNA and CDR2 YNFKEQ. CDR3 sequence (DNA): TGTGCCAGCAGCCAAGATAGGGAGGGTCAGCCCCAGCATTTT. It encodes CASSQDREGQPQHF.

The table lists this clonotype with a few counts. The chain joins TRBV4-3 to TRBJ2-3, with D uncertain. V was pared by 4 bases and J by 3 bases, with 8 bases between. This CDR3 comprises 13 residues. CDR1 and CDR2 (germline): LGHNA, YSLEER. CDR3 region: CASSPELTDTQYF. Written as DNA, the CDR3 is TGCGCCAGCAGCCCTGAGCTGACAGATACGCAGTATTTT.

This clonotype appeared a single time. CDR3 residues: CASRAGTNGYTF. In DNA form, the CDR3 reads TGTGCCAGCAGGGCCGGGACGAATGGCTACACCTTC. V usage is TRBV6-1 and J usage is TRBJ1-2, with D possibly being TRBD1 (5 bases). The CDR3 loop spans 12 amino acids. V was shortened by 6 bases and J by 6 bases, with 11 bases between the two germline ends. The germline V gene encodes CDR1 MNHNS and CDR2 SASEGT.

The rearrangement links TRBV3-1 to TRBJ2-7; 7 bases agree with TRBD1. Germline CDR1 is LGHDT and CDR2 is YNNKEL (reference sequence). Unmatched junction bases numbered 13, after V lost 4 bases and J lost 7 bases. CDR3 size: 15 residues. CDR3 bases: TGTGCCAGCAGCCCGGGACCGGACAGGAATGAAGAGCAGTACTTC. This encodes CASSPGPDRNEEQYF.

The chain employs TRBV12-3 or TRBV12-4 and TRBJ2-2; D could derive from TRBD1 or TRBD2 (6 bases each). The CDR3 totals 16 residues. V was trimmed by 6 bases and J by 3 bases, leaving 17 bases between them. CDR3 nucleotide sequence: TGTGCCAGCAGCTCCGGTGGGGGGCCGCACACCGGGGAGCTGTTTTTT. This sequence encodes CASSSGGGPHTGELFF.

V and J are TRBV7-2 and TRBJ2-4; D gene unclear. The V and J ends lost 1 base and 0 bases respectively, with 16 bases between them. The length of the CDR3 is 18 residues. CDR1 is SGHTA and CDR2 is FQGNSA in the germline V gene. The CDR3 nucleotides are TGTGCCAGCAGCTTAGGGATCCGAGGAACTCTAGCCAAAAACATTCAGTACTTC. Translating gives CASSLGIRGTLAKNIQYF. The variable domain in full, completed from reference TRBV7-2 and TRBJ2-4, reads GAGVSQSPSNKVTEKGKDVELRCDPISGHTALYWYRQSLGQGLEFLIYFQGNSAPDKSGLPSDRFSAERTGGSVSTLTIQRTQQEDSAVYLCASSLGIRGTLAKNIQYFGAGTRLSVL.

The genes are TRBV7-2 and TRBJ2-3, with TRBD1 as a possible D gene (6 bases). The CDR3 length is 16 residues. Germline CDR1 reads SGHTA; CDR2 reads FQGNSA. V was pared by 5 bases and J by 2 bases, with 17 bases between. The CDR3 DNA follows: TGTGCCAGCAGCCAACGGCAGGGGCCACCCACAGATACGCAGTATTTT. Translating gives CASSQRQGPPTDTQYF.

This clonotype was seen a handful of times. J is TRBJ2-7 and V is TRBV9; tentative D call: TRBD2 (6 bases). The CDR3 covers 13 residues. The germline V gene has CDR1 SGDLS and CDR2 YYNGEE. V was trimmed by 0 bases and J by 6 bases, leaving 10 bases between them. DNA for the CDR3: TGTGCCAGCAGCGTAGTGGCGGGACGCGAGCAGTACTTC. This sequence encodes CASSVVAGREQYF.

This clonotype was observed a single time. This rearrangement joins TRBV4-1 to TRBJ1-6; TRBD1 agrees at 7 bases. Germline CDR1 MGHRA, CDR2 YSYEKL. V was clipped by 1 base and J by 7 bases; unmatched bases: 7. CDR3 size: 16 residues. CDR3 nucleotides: TGCGCCAGCAGCCAAGCGAGAAGGGGACAGAATTCACCCCTCCACTTT. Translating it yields CASSQARRGQNSPLHF.

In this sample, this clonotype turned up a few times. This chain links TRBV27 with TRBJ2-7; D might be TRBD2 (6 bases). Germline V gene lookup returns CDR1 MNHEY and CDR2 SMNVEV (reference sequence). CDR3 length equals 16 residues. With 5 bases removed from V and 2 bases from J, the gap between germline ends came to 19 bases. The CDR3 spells CASSESPGLAPYEQYF. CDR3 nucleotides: TGTGCCAGCAGTGAATCCCCGGGACTGGCACCCTACGAGCAGTACTTC.

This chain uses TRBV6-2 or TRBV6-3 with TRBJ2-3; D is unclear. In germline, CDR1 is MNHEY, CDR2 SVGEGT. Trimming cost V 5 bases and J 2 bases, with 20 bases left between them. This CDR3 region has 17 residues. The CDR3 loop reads CASSPHTRNRVTDTQYF. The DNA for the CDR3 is TGTGCCAGCAGTCCCCACACCCGCAACCGTGTCACAGATACGCAGTATTTT.